This T cell receptor (beta chain) was obtained from a study of T cell responses to AZD1222 COVID-19 vaccine. This clone was observed a single time. Data came from immunoSEQ multiplex PCR; TCRdb stores just in-frame clones and leaves some out. The data show tens of thousands of clones, 86% seen once. This receptor was taken from an adult in good health. The material was peripheral blood, obtained on day 0 of AZD1222 vaccination.

The chain's CDR3 is CASSIAPHSPLHF. Here the CDR3 DNA reads TGTGCCAGTAGTATAGCTCCCCATTCACCCCTCCACTTT. The rearrangement links TRBV19 to TRBJ1-6, with D uncertain. There are 13 residues in the CDR3. Trimming removed 1 base from V and 8 bases from J, with 6 bases in between. CDR1 is LNHDA, CDR2 SQIVND, per germline (reference sequence).